Each of the 31 T cell receptor beta chains below was sequenced from the same sample in a study of blood T cell repertoires in COVID-19. The repertoire was sequenced with immunoSEQ multiplex PCR; TCRdb's copy has only in-frame clones and lacks some. The table has 130,000 to 150,000 clones, 85% to 90% seen once. Sequencing was carried out using peripheral blood. The origin of the receptors is a woman aged 40-49 years with acute or convalescent COVID-19.

This clone turned up a few times. The sample contains more than one DNA sequence encoding this CDR3. The chain has TRBV3-1 (or the pseudogene TRBV3-2) and TRBJ1-5; D is uncertain. Germline CDR1 and CDR2: LGHDT and YNNKEL (reference sequence). V was shortened by 0 bases and J by 6 bases, with 6 bases between the two germline ends. The CDR3 is 13 residues long. As DNA, the CDR3 is TGTGCCAGCAGCCAAGAGGGAGGTCAGCCCCAGCATTTT. Translating it yields CASSQEGGQPQHF.

This chain links TRBV6-2 or TRBV6-3 with TRBJ1-5, with 7 bases aligning to TRBD1. The CDR3 sequence is 19 residues long. J gave up 6 bases and V 4 bases, and 21 bases lay outside the gene matches. Germline V gene lookup returns CDR1 MNHEY and CDR2 SVGEGT. Here the CDR3 DNA reads TGTGCCAGCAGTTCGGGTCCCTTTAGGGACAGCCGTCTCTCTCAGCCCCAGCATTTT. Its translation is CASSSGPFRDSRLSQPQHF.

This clone is a singleton in its sample. CDR3 in amino acids: CASTSEGYGTEAFF. The CDR3 DNA is TGTGCCAGCACTTCGGAGGGGTATGGAACTGAAGCTTTCTTT. The genes are TRBV2 and TRBJ1-1; D is possibly TRBD1 (5 bases). V lost 7 bases and J lost 5, with 17 bases in between. CDR3 length equals 14 residues. Germline V gene data show CDR1 as SNHLY and CDR2 as FYNNEI.

CDR3 sequence: CAWSDQGGTEAFF. The CDR3 bases are TGTGCCTGGAGCGATCAGGGTGGGACTGAAGCTTTCTTT. The V gene is TRBV30, the J gene TRBJ1-1; tentative D call: TRBD1 (5 bases). The V gene lost 3 bases and the J gene lost 5 bases, with 13 bases spanning the gap. The CDR3 extends over 13 amino acids. Germline V gene sequence: CDR1 GTSNPN, CDR2 SVGIG (reference sequence).

The chain has TRBV19 and TRBJ1-1, with a tentative D call TRBD1 (6 bases). This CDR3 region has 15 residues. Trimming removed 0 bases at V and 5 bases at J, with 13 bases between. CDR1 and CDR2 from the germline V gene are LNHDA and SQIVND (reference sequence). The CDR3, as DNA: TGTGCCAGTAGTATAGAGGCAGGGGAAAGGACTGAAGCTTTCTTT. Protein product: CASSIEAGERTEAFF.

This chain links TRBV12-3 or TRBV12-4 with TRBJ1-1; D might be TRBD1 (6 bases). This CDR3 comprises 11 residues. V was cut by 1 base and J by 11 bases, with 8 bases left in between. The chain's CDR3 is CASSLGTEAFF. The CDR3 nucleotides read TGTGCCAGCAGTTTAGGGACAGAGGCTTTCTTT.

This chain uses TRBV6-5 with TRBJ1-4; no firm D call. CDR1 MNHEY and CDR2 SVGAGI come from the germline V gene. V was trimmed by 5 bases and J by 7 bases, leaving 17 bases between them. CDR3 length equals 15 residues. DNA of the CDR3: TGTGCCAGCAGTCGTCGGGTTTTGGCGGGTGAAAAACTGTTTTTT. Protein product: CASSRRVLAGEKLFF.

V and J are TRBV14 and TRBJ2-2, with 8 bases lining up with TRBD1. V was pared by 1 base and J by 1 base, with 5 bases of the junction left unmatched. The CDR3 loop spans 17 amino acids. Per germline, CDR1 SGHDN and CDR2 FVKESK. CDR3 in amino acids: CASSQGKGQGNTGELFF. The CDR3 nucleotides read TGTGCCAGCAGCCAAGGAAAAGGACAGGGGAACACCGGGGAGCTGTTTTTT.

The V and J genes are TRBV5-4 and TRBJ2-5; D is unclear. V lost 2 bases to trimming and J lost 5 bases, with 10 bases between them. Germline CDR1 is SGHNT and CDR2 is YYREEE (reference sequence). The CDR3 covers 13 residues. CDR3 amino acids: CASSFLVGETQYF. The CDR3 DNA sequence: TGTGCCAGCAGCTTTCTGGTCGGGGAGACCCAGTACTTC.

This chain uses TRBV10-3 with TRBJ1-4; TRBD1 aligns across 8 bases. Per the germline V gene, CDR1 is ENHRY and CDR2 is SYGVKD. The CDR3 runs 14 residues. V lost 4 bases, J lost 6 bases, and 4 bases stayed unmatched. CDR3 sequence reads: CAISGGTGHEKLFF. The DNA of the CDR3 is TGTGCCATCAGTGGGGGGACAGGACATGAAAAACTGTTTTTT.

This chain connects TRBV2 to TRBJ1-4; D uncertain. The V gene's germline CDR1 is SNHLY and CDR2 FYNNEI. The CDR3 spans 12 residues. Trimming took off 7 bases at V and 8 bases at J, with 11 bases between the two ends. In DNA, the CDR3 is TGTGCCAGCAAGGATCCGGGAGAAAAACTGTTTTTT. Its protein is CASKDPGEKLFF.

This rearrangement joins TRBV5-1 to TRBJ2-1; TRBD2 agrees at 11 bases. The CDR3 is 15 amino acids. V trimming: 4 bases; J trimming: 5 bases; junction bases outside the gene matches: 5. Germline loops: CDR1 SGHRS, CDR2 YFSETQ. The CDR3 DNA sequence: TGCGCCAGCAGCCCCGGGACTAGCGGAAACAATGAGCAGTTCTTC. Translated: CASSPGTSGNNEQFF.

The gene calls are TRBV30 and TRBJ1-5; TRBD1 might be the D (6 bases). Germline V lookup: CDR1 GTSNPN, CDR2 SVGIG (reference sequence). The CDR3 is made up of 17 amino acids. The V gene lost 4 bases and the J gene lost 3 bases, with 22 bases spanning the gap. The CDR3 DNA reads as TGTGCCTGGAACGGGGACAAGAATAAACCCCTCAATCAGCCCCAGCATTTT. Amino acids: CAWNGDKNKPLNQPQHF.

The V and J genes are TRBV5-4 and TRBJ1-1; D gene unclear. V lost 0 bases and J lost 2, with 8 bases in between. This CDR3 has 14 residues. Germline loops: CDR1 SGHNT, CDR2 YYREEE (reference sequence). CDR3 sequence: CASSLERTNTEAFF. The CDR3 DNA follows: TGTGCCAGCAGCTTGGAACGGACTAACACTGAAGCTTTCTTT.

CDR3 sequence reads: CASSPLLAGEGAQYF. The CDR3, as DNA: TGTGCCAGCAGCCCCCTCCTAGCGGGAGAGGGGGCGCAGTATTTT. The chain links TRBV9 to TRBJ2-3, with 10 bases fitting TRBD2. From germline, CDR1 is SGDLS and CDR2 YYNGEE. V trimming: 4 bases; J trimming: 10 bases; junction bases outside the gene matches: 12. This CDR3 contains 15 residues.

The chain uses TRBV3-1 (or the pseudogene TRBV3-2) and TRBJ2-3; D possibly corresponds to TRBD2 (5 bases). The CDR3 has 13 amino acids. Trimming shortened V by 1 base and J by 8 bases, and 10 bases separated the two germline ends. Germline CDR1 and CDR2: LGHDT and YNNKEL (reference sequence). This CDR3 reads CASSQVAPATQYF. The CDR3 nucleotides read TGTGCCAGCAGCCAAGTAGCGCCAGCTACGCAGTATTTT.

The chain has TRBV19 and TRBJ2-1; TRBD2 might be the D (6 bases). The CDR3 loop spans 14 amino acids. Between the trimmed V and J ends, which lost 6 bases and 5 bases, there was a span of 14 bases. Germline-derived CDR1 and CDR2 are LNHDA and SQIVND (reference sequence). This CDR3 is CASSHGVADNEQFF. The CDR3 region has the DNA TGTGCCAGTAGCCACGGGGTAGCGGACAATGAGCAGTTCTTC.

There are a few counts of this clone. The chain's CDR3 is CASSELGGNYGYTF. The CDR3, as DNA: TGTGCCAGCAGTGAATTGGGGGGAAACTATGGCTACACCTTC. This chain connects TRBV25-1 to TRBJ1-2; tentatively, D is TRBD1 (5 bases). The V gene lost 1 base and the J gene lost 2 bases, with 8 bases spanning the gap. CDR1 is MGHDK and CDR2 is SYGVNS in the germline V gene. The CDR3 is 14 amino acids.

The chain carries TRBV30 and TRBJ1-2; D not resolved. CDR1 is GTSNPN, CDR2 SVGIG, per germline (reference sequence). This CDR3 region has 14 residues. Trimming took 0 bases from V and 6 from J, leaving 14 bases between them. The CDR3 here is CAWSVPSPVNGYTF. CDR3 nucleotide sequence: TGTGCCTGGAGTGTCCCCTCCCCCGTTAATGGCTACACCTTC. The complete variable domain, with remaining parts taken from reference TRBV30 and TRBJ1-2, reads SQTIHQWPATLVQPVGSPLSLECTVEGTSNPNLYWYRQAAGRGLQLLFYSVGIGQISSEVPQNLSASRPQDRQFILSSKKLLLSDSGFYLCAWSVPSPVNGYTFGSGTRLTVV.

The chain has TRBV18 and TRBJ1-6; TRBD1 aligns across 8 bases. There are 16 residues in the CDR3. With V trimmed by 4 bases and J by 6 bases, 8 bases remained unmatched. Germline-derived CDR1 and CDR2 are KGHSH and LQKENI. The DNA of the CDR3 is TGTGCCAGCTCACTATCAACACAGGGGGGTAATTCACCCCTCCACTTT. Translation gives CASSLSTQGGNSPLHF.

The genes are TRBV6-5 and TRBJ1-1, with a possible D match to TRBD1 (6 bases). V lost 6 bases, J lost 4 bases, and 15 bases lay in between. CDR1 MNHEY and CDR2 SVGAGI come from the germline V gene. This CDR3 is built from 14 residues. In nucleotides, the CDR3 is TGTGCCAGCAGCTTTACGAGGGGGACCACTGAAGCTTTCTTT. Encoded protein: CASSFTRGTTEAFF.

This clone came up a few times. This rearrangement joins TRBV7-2 to TRBJ2-1; 12 positions match TRBD2. Germline V gene data show CDR1 as SGHTA and CDR2 as FQGNSA. V shed 1 base, J shed 0 bases, and the junction held 4 bases outside the gene matches. The CDR3 consists of 18 residues. DNA for the CDR3: TGTGCCAGCAGCTTAGGACTAGCGGGGGACATCTCCTACAATGAGCAGTTCTTC. This gives the protein CASSLGLAGDISYNEQFF.

This sequence joins TRBV5-8 and TRBJ2-3; D unclear. The CDR3 spans 15 residues. CDR1 SGHTS and CDR2 YDEGEE come from the germline V gene. Trimming removed 2 bases at V and 1 base at J, with 11 bases between. The CDR3 protein is CASSFRSWGTDTQYF. The DNA of the CDR3 is TGTGCCAGCAGCTTCAGGTCCTGGGGCACAGATACGCAGTATTTT.

The chain uses TRBV7-3 and TRBJ2-2, with D hard to call. Trimming took off 1 base at V and 7 bases at J, with 13 bases between the two ends. The CDR3 consists of 15 residues. CDR1 is SGHTA and CDR2 is FQGTGA in the germline V gene. CDR3 loop: CASSLMRVAGGELFF. CDR3 in DNA: TGTGCCAGCAGCTTAATGAGAGTAGCTGGCGGGGAGCTGTTTTTT. Using reference TRBV7-3 and TRBJ2-2 for the parts outside the CDR3, the full variable domain is GAGVSQTPSNKVTEKGKYVELRCDPISGHTALYWYRQSLGQGPEFLIYFQGTGAADDSGLPNDRFFAVRPEGSVSTLKIQRTERGDSAVYLCASSLMRVAGGELFFGEGSRLTVL.

The V gene is TRBV13, the J gene TRBJ2-3; TRBD2 is a possible D gene (6 bases). This CDR3 region has 15 residues. The V end was cut by 2 bases, the J end by 4 bases, with 13 bases between. Germline-derived CDR1 and CDR2 are PRHDT and FYEKMQ (reference sequence). CDR3 sequence: CASSLRSGPPDTQYF. The CDR3 DNA follows: TGTGCCAGCAGCTTAAGGAGCGGGCCCCCAGATACGCAGTATTTT.

This clone was observed a single time. The chain recombines TRBV4-3 with TRBJ2-7; 8 bases match TRBD1. The germline CDR1 and CDR2 sequences are LGHNA and YSLEER. V lost 0 bases to trimming and J lost 6 bases; unmatched junction nucleotides: 7. The CDR3 contains 15 residues. CDR3 region: CASSQEGRGLGEQYF. CDR3 nucleotides: TGCGCCAGCAGCCAAGAGGGCAGGGGGCTTGGCGAGCAGTACTTC.

The gene calls are TRBV5-1 and TRBJ2-1, with D unresolved. The germline V and J ends were trimmed by 4 bases and 3 bases, with 11 bases remaining between them. This CDR3 is 14 amino acids long. Per germline, CDR1 SGHRS and CDR2 YFSETQ. Here the CDR3 DNA reads TGCGCCAGCAGCCTAGGCCTAGTCTACAATGAGCAGTTCTTC. This translates into CASSLGLVYNEQFF.

This rearrangement joins TRBV7-9 to TRBJ1-6; 12 bases are a match to TRBD1. There are 16 residues in the CDR3. Trimming took 5 bases from V and 8 from J; bases not matched to a gene: 7. Germline assignment: CDR1 SEHNR and CDR2 FQNEAQ (reference sequence). In DNA, the CDR3 is TGTGCCAGCAGCACCCCGGGACAGGGGGCAGATTCACCCCTCCACTTT. This translates into CASSTPGQGADSPLHF.

The genes are TRBV7-3 and TRBJ2-2, with D possibly being TRBD1 (5 bases). The CDR3 totals 18 residues. CDR1 SGHTA and CDR2 FQGTGA come from the germline V gene. V shed 1 base and J shed 1 base, with 16 bases lying between them. The CDR3 here is CASSLSGMGLRNTGELFF. In DNA form, the CDR3 reads TGTGCCAGCAGCTTAAGCGGTATGGGGCTAAGGAACACCGGGGAGCTGTTTTTT.

The genes are TRBV6-5 and TRBJ1-5; 8 bases are shared with TRBD1. This CDR3 comprises 15 residues. V trimming: 8 bases; J trimming: 1 base; junction bases outside the gene matches: 7. In germline, CDR1 is MNHEY, CDR2 SVGAGI. The CDR3 DNA sequence: TGTGCCAGCGGACCAGGGGGCTGGAGCAATCAGCCCCAGCATTTT. It yields the protein CASGPGGWSNQPQHF.

Here the CDR3 reads CASSPFFGQGDIHRELFF. CDR3 coding DNA: TGTGCCAGCAGCCCCTTTTTCGGACAGGGGGATATTCACCGGGAGCTGTTTTTT. The genes are TRBV3-1 (or the pseudogene TRBV3-2) and TRBJ2-2, with 10 bases aligning to TRBD1. In germline, CDR1 is LGHDT, CDR2 YNNKEL (reference sequence). Trimming removed 4 bases from V and 9 bases from J; junction bases left unmatched: 17. The CDR3 is 18 residues long.